The following is a TCR beta chain sequence with its context. Its antigen is not identified. PCR used 60 Vbeta primers and 13 Jbeta primers. The assay was immunoSEQ multiplex PCR, and TCRdb's table has in-frame clones only and misses some. The table shows approximately 150,000 clones, with 75% to 80% occurring only once. The sample belongs to a study of cytomegalovirus exposure and HLA in healthy donors. Study findings and constraints: The authors reported that TCR beta sequences could predict HLA-A and HLA-B alleles. These predictions were accurate for most subjects in the first cohort.

The germline V gene has CDR1 SGHAT and CDR2 FQNNGV. V dropped 1 base and J dropped 4 bases, with 16 bases sitting between them. CDR3 length: 16 amino acids. Material for sequencing was PBMCs. The origin of this receptor is a man aged 35-49 years in good health and CMV-seropositive. V usage is TRBV11-2 and J usage is TRBJ1-2; D perhaps matches TRBD1 (5 bases). The CDR3 sequence: CASSLVSGLTSYGYTF. DNA for the CDR3: TGTGCCAGCAGCTTAGTCTCAGGGCTCACGAGCTATGGCTACACCTTC.